This T cell receptor (beta chain) was sequenced during a study of CD8 T cells in ankylosing spondylitis. In TCRdb, the 5' RACE reads were re-called with MiXCR into one record per CDR3 protein. The sample lists approximately 340,000 distinct CDR3 sequences, approximately 15% seen once, with approximately 0.99% in the top ten. V dropped 6 bases and J dropped 0 bases, with 14 bases sitting between them. The CDR3 contains 16 residues. Germline V CDR1 and CDR2: MGHDK, SYGVNS. This clonotype was seen a handful of times. This chain uses TRBV25-1 with TRBJ1-4; D call uncertain. The receptor was isolated from a male donor with ankylosing spondylitis or in good health (not recorded which). Input material: blood, either unsorted or a sorted T cell fraction (not recorded which). The CDR3 nucleotides are TGTGCCAGCAGCGTAACACGGGGTCCAACTAATGAAAAACTGTTTTTT. Its protein product is CASSVTRGPTNEKLFF.